This T cell receptor beta chain came from a study of shared clonotypes between healthy human individuals (dated by TCRdb to the early 2020s). Context from the whole study: The cohort comprised a couple of women and a few men aged 18 to 49 years. Per donor, three plates each were used for CD4 naive and CD4 memory, two for CD8 naive, and one for CD8 memory. To estimate repertoire size and how much clonotype sharing occurs between individuals, the study deeply sequenced the blood TCR repertoires of about five healthy adults. Libraries were prepared and TCR repertoires were sequenced by different laboratories using diverse techniques, in order to increase sequencing depth and limit assay-specific biases. Leukapheresis yielded between about 0.85 and 10 billion PBMCs per donor.

There are 12 amino acids in the CDR3, from cysteine to phenylalanine inclusive. The DNA shown is the 36-base CDR3, in frame from base 1. V drops 3 bases and J drops 2 bases, leaving 8 bases in between. The germline V gene (reference sequence) sets CDR1 to GTSNPN and CDR2 to SVGIG. The donors were healthy, HIV-negative adults who had no recently reported acute infections or vaccinations. Every donor was a Caucasian adult residing in Nashville, Tennessee, USA. CD4+ T cells were enriched by magnetic negative selection, after which naive cells were positively selected on CD45RA and the negative fraction was taken as the memory subset. After blood collection by leukapheresis, PBMCs were isolated using Ficoll-Histopaque density gradient centrifugation and then cryopreserved in the vapor phase of liquid nitrogen. Analytical flow cytometry was used to check the purity and quantity of every magnetically sorted T cell population. Genomic DNA was isolated from each sorted fraction and quantified by UV absorbance on a Nanodrop 2000c.

Using the deep immunoSEQ assay, multiplex PCR amplified TCR CDR3 regions from genomic DNA. For each cell subset, the extracted genomic DNA was distributed evenly across all wells of several immunoSEQ 96-well plates, and each plate served as one replicate. For sorted subsets, each replicate PCR was loaded with around 200 ng genomic DNA, equivalent to 30,000 or so T cell genomes. The purified libraries were quantified using a Qubit 3.0 fluorometer, sized with a Bioanalyzer 2100, and then quantified again using the KAPA Library Quantification kit. A separate single-read 150-cycle Illumina NextSeq 550 flow cell was used to sequence each immunoSEQ 96-well plate. Under the source paper's analysis protocol: Because only junctional sequences without quality scores were contained in the immunoSEQ output, filtering matching that applied to full-length reads could not be performed. Sequences were annotated with PyIR, a Python wrapper for IgBLAST v1.9, using IMGT germline references to assign V/J genes and CDR3. Reads were removed for weak V/J assignments (E-value above 1e-6), missing CDR3, stop codons, out-of-frame junctions, or ambiguous translated residues. V3J clonotypes were defined as sequences sharing an identical inferred V gene, J gene, and CDR3 amino acid sequence. Percentage overlap between repertoires was calculated by dividing the number of shared unique clonotypes by the size of the smaller repertoire. Repertoire richness was assessed with RTK rarefaction, the Chao1 estimator, and Recon v2.1 estimates of unobserved clonotypes. OLGA was used to compute generation probabilities for all TCRbeta clonotypes that the gDNA method yielded from several donors. The source is immuneACCESS, and TCRdb retained only in-frame sequences with V and J called. Part of the clones is not carried over; for the studies checked, unresolved V genes explain less than half of this, and the remainder is unexplained. The V and J calls and clone size come from that table; D and trimming were worked out from the DNA. In all, the sample holds a few million clones, and approximately 95% of those were seen once. Together, the top ten hold around 0.4% of the sample.

A word on this clone: Its cognate antigen has yet to be identified. No base-level quality is on record; no much larger clone is a single base apart.

General conclusions and limits of the study: Higher generation probabilities were observed for clonotypes shared by all four sorted-subset donors than for non-shared clonotypes. Naive subsets generally had larger estimated clonotype richness than memory subsets did. Pairwise subsampling led to the expectation that sequencing depth would affect the degree of clonotype sharing among donors. Even with the large sequencing depth, rarefaction of the sorted-subset datasets indicated that sequencing was incomplete. When four donors were compared, the shared fraction of clonotypes was about 5% for naive CD4, approximately 3.3% for naive CD8, more than 2% for memory CD4, and 0.4% for memory CD8. Because the study included only a small number of donors, the genetic and exposure-history diversity represented was limited. Sampling was restricted to blood, and TCR repertoires in tissues likely differ from the TCR repertoires found in blood.

What was sequenced was naive CD4+ T cells from PBMCs. In light of the paper, this sample's cell subset or site label describes: CD45RA+ positively selected. The source of this sequence is a man younger than 30 in good health. Some clones in this sample may be carry-over from other donors' samples. The sequence is built from TRBV30 and TRBJ2-7, with no confident D gene call. The CDR3 protein is CAWRSRPYEQYF. The DNA sequence follows: TGTGCCTGGAGGAGCAGACCCTACGAGCAGTACTTC.